This TCR beta chain was observed in a study of T cells after yellow fever vaccination. TCRdb independently ran MiXCR on the 5' RACE reads; one entry per CDR3 protein. In the table there are around 250,000 distinct CDR3 sequences, 5.2% of which are singletons. This clonotype turned up a few times. Antigen specificity is unknown. Notes on the study in general: Peaking faster, on day 5 versus 15, the secondary response was nonetheless weaker.

Trimming left V 3 bases short and J 4 bases short, with 21 bases between. Germline values: CDR1 MDHEN, CDR2 SYDVKM. The CDR3 has 17 amino acids. The chain uses TRBV28 and TRBJ1-2; possible D gene TRBD1, 5 bases. The sequence came from a man between 18 and 35 years old who received the YFV17D yellow fever vaccine. The sequencing here drew on CD4+ T cells sorted from PBMCs, taken on the day of the yellow fever booster vaccination. The CDR3 reads CASSFRGYSDTFYGYTF. The CDR3, as DNA: TGTGCCAGCAGTTTCAGAGGGTATTCGGACACCTTCTATGGCTACACCTTC.